These 27 T cell receptor beta chains were all obtained from the same sample, sequenced in a study of T cell clonotyping in hematopoietic cell transplantation. The protocol was immunoSEQ multiplex PCR, while the TCRdb copy is restricted to in-frame clones and leaves out a portion. The sample has roughly 40,000 clones; less than 95% are singletons. Specimen: peripheral blood mononuclear cells. The receptors were gathered from a woman aged 45-60 years in good health. Some clones in this sample may be carry-over from other donors' samples.

V and J are TRBV19 and TRBJ2-2; 12 bases are a match to TRBD2. The CDR3 loop spans 19 amino acids. Germline CDR1 reads LNHDA; CDR2 reads SQIVND (reference sequence). V was pared by 5 bases and J by 0 bases, with 10 bases of the junction left unmatched. CDR3 sequence (DNA): TGTGCCAGTAGTGACCTAACTAGCGGGGGGCCGTCGAACACCGGGGAGCTGTTTTTT. As protein: CASSDLTSGGPSNTGELFF. Full variable domain (rest looked up from reference TRBV19 and TRBJ2-2): DGGITQSPKYLFRKEGQNVTLSCEQNLNHDAMYWYRQDPGQGLRLIYYSQIVNDFQKGDIAEGYSVSREKKESFPLTVTSAQKNPTAFYLCASSDLTSGGPSNTGELFFGEGSRLTVL.

This rearrangement joins TRBV2 to TRBJ1-6; D gene unclear. V was cut by 0 bases and J by 8 bases, with 5 bases left in between. The CDR3 extends over 13 amino acids. CDR1 is SNHLY, CDR2 FYNNEI, per germline. This CDR3 is CASSEAQYSPLHF. Written as DNA, the CDR3 is TGTGCCAGCAGTGAAGCGCAATATTCACCCCTCCACTTT. Full variable domain (outside the CDR3, taken from reference TRBV2 and TRBJ1-6): EPEVTQTPSHQVTQMGQEVILRCVPISNHLYFYWYRQILGQKVEFLVSFYNNEISEKSEIFDDQFSVERPDGSNFTLKIRSTKLEDSAMYFCASSEAQYSPLHFGNGTRLTVT.

The chain links TRBV9 to TRBJ1-2; D might be TRBD1 (6 bases). CDR3 length: 12 residues. V was pared by 3 bases and J by 5 bases, with 8 bases between. Per germline, CDR1 SGDLS and CDR2 YYNGEE. The CDR3 DNA sequence: TGTGCCAGCAGCGAGGGGGGGTATGGCTACACCTTC. Its protein product is CASSEGGYGYTF.

The chain recombines TRBV6-5 with TRBJ2-2, with D unresolved. This CDR3 contains 15 residues. V lost 0 bases and J lost 1, with 6 bases in between. Germline CDR1 is MNHEY and CDR2 is SVGAGI. The DNA for the CDR3 is TGTGCCAGCAGTTACTCTTGGCAGAACACCGGGGAGCTGTTTTTT. Protein sequence: CASSYSWQNTGELFF.

To note about this clone: Additional DNA sequences in this sample encode the identical CDR3. V and J are TRBV4-3 and TRBJ1-5; no reliable D call. Germline CDR1 LGHNA, CDR2 YSLEER. Trimming removed 0 bases from V and 5 bases from J, with 5 bases in between. The CDR3 sequence is 13 residues long. This chain's CDR3 is CASSQERDQPQHF. The CDR3 nucleotides are TGCGCCAGCAGCCAAGAGAGGGATCAGCCCCAGCATTTT.

The V gene is TRBV4-3, the J gene TRBJ1-2; 12 nucleotides line up with TRBD1. The germline CDR1 and CDR2 sequences are LGHNA and YSLEER. The length of the CDR3 is 13 residues. The V and J ends lost 4 bases and 7 bases, in that order; junction bases with no gene match: 1. CDR3: CASSRDRGLGYTF. The DNA for the CDR3 is TGCGCCAGCAGCCGGGACAGGGGGCTTGGCTACACCTTC.

CDR3 amino acids: CASSYSPLGVAETQYF. In DNA form, the CDR3 reads TGTGCCAGCAGTTACTCTCCCCTAGGAGTTGCAGAGACCCAGTACTTC. The chain combines TRBV6-5 with TRBJ2-5; D is uncertain. The V gene's germline CDR1 is MNHEY and CDR2 SVGAGI. Trimming shortened V by 0 bases and J by 4 bases, and 15 bases separated the two germline ends. The CDR3 runs to 16 residues.

The rearrangement uses TRBV9 and TRBJ1-1; TRBD1 aligns across 7 bases. V dropped 3 bases and J dropped 1; count of bases not matched to a gene: 9. Germline V gene lookup returns CDR1 SGDLS and CDR2 YYNGEE. The CDR3 loop spans 16 amino acids. CDR3 residues: CASSASTGTANTEAFF. CDR3 bases: TGTGCCAGCAGCGCCTCCACCGGGACAGCGAACACTGAAGCTTTCTTT.

The chain links TRBV20-1 to TRBJ2-7, with D hard to call. Trimming took 4 bases from V and 6 from J, leaving 10 bases between them. This CDR3 spans 11 amino acids. The germline gives CDR1 DFQATT, CDR2 SNEGSKA (reference sequence). This CDR3 is CSATGPSEQYF. The CDR3 nucleotides read TGCAGTGCTACTGGCCCCTCCGAGCAGTACTTC.

This CDR3 reads CASSFLGQETQYF. The CDR3 DNA follows: TGTGCCAGCAGCTTTTTAGGCCAAGAGACCCAGTACTTC. The V gene is TRBV5-5, the J gene TRBJ2-5, with D unresolved. Trimming removed 2 bases at V and 1 base at J, with 6 bases between. Germline CDR1 SGHKS, CDR2 YYEKEE (reference sequence). This CDR3 is built from 13 residues.

The CDR3 here is CASSLERDSYEQYF. The DNA of the CDR3 is TGTGCCAGCAGCTTAGAGAGGGACTCCTACGAGCAGTACTTC. The J gene is TRBJ2-7, the V gene TRBV11-3; possibly TRBD2 for D (5 bases). The CDR3 totals 14 residues. In germline, CDR1 is SGHNT, CDR2 YENEEA. V gave up 0 bases and J gave up 0 bases, with 6 bases separating them.

The chain joins TRBV28 to TRBJ2-7; possible D gene TRBD2, 7 bases. V was trimmed by 6 bases and J by 5 bases, leaving 17 bases between them. This CDR3 region has 14 residues. Germline V lookup: CDR1 MDHEN, CDR2 SYDVKM. Here the CDR3 reads CASRAPGGANEQYF. CDR3 nucleotide sequence: TGTGCCAGCAGAGCCCCGGGGGGCGCCAACGAGCAGTACTTC.

The chain joins TRBV4-2 to TRBJ1-2, with 7 bases that match TRBD1. This CDR3 has 15 residues. CDR1 is LGHNA, CDR2 YNFKEQ, per germline. The junction had 9 bases not matched to a gene; V was cut back by 4 bases and J by 4 bases. As DNA, the CDR3 is TGTGCCAGCAGCCCCCGACAGGGTGTTTCCTATGGCTACACCTTC. The encoded protein is CASSPRQGVSYGYTF.

In its sample, this clone was seen once. The CDR3 here is CASRQDGTGEKLFF. In nucleotides, the CDR3 is TGTGCCAGCAGGCAAGACGGGACAGGTGAAAAACTGTTTTTT. The chain couples TRBV7-9 to TRBJ1-4; 8 bases agree with TRBD1. V lost 6 bases to trimming and J lost 7 bases; unmatched junction nucleotides: 7. Germline loops: CDR1 SEHNR, CDR2 FQNEAQ (reference sequence). This CDR3 has 14 residues.

J is TRBJ1-1 and V is TRBV5-4, with D maybe TRBD1 (5 bases). The V gene's germline CDR1 is SGHNT and CDR2 YYREEE (reference sequence). With 4 bases removed from V and 3 bases from J, the gap between germline ends came to 19 bases. The CDR3 length is 16 residues. The CDR3 loop is CASSRPQSRVDTEAFF. For the CDR3, the DNA is TGTGCCAGCAGCCGACCTCAGAGCAGGGTGGACACTGAAGCTTTCTTT.

The chain links TRBV6-4 to TRBJ2-3, with 8 positions matching TRBD2. CDR1 MRHNA and CDR2 SNTAGT come from the germline V gene. The V and J ends lost 3 bases and 3 bases, in that order; junction bases with no gene match: 2. CDR3 length: 14 amino acids. The CDR3 loop is CASSEGLETDTQYF. The CDR3 nucleotides read TGTGCCAGCAGTGAGGGACTAGAAACAGATACGCAGTATTTT.

The chain has TRBV6-1 and TRBJ1-2; D unclear. Germline assignment: CDR1 MNHNS and CDR2 SASEGT. There are 14 residues in the CDR3. V lost 7 bases, J lost 5 bases, and 17 bases lay in between. This CDR3 reads CASMSGFHLYGYTF. The CDR3 nucleotides are TGTGCCAGCATGTCAGGATTCCACTTATATGGCTACACCTTC.

This chain connects TRBV7-2 to TRBJ2-1; 8 bases are a match to TRBD1. The junction had 4 bases not matched to a gene; V was cut back by 5 bases and J by 1 base. The germline gives CDR1 SGHTA, CDR2 FQGNSA. CDR3 length: 15 amino acids. CDR3 residues: CASSSRDRSYNEQFF. CDR3 in DNA: TGTGCCAGCAGCAGCCGGGACAGGTCCTACAATGAGCAGTTCTTC.

This chain uses TRBV7-2 with TRBJ1-5; D might be TRBD1 (6 bases). The CDR3 loop spans 15 amino acids. Trimming took off 3 bases at V and 4 bases at J, with 13 bases between the two ends. Germline V gene lookup returns CDR1 SGHTA and CDR2 FQGNSA. CDR3 in amino acids: CASSFEGGSNQPQHF. The CDR3 nucleotides are TGTGCCAGCAGCTTTGAAGGGGGGTCTAATCAGCCCCAGCATTTT. The full variable domain, completed using reference TRBV7-2 and TRBJ1-5, is GAGVSQSPSNKVTEKGKDVELRCDPISGHTALYWYRQSLGQGLEFLIYFQGNSAPDKSGLPSDRFSAERTGGSVSTLTIQRTQQEDSAVYLCASSFEGGSNQPQHFGDGTRLSIL.

This clone was counted between two and nine times. The chain employs TRBV29-1 and TRBJ1-1; 8 bases match TRBD1. V lost 6 bases and J lost 4; bases outside the gene matches: 7. This CDR3 spans 13 amino acids. Germline V gives CDR1 SQVTM, CDR2 ANQGSEA. CDR3 sequence reads: CSVRTGLGTEAFF. The CDR3 DNA sequence: TGCAGCGTGAGGACAGGGCTTGGCACTGAAGCTTTCTTT.

The chain carries TRBV5-4 and TRBJ2-7, with a possible D match to TRBD1 (6 bases). The germline gives CDR1 SGHNT, CDR2 YYREEE (reference sequence). The CDR3 spans 15 residues. Trimming shortened V by 0 bases and J by 6 bases, and 16 bases separated the two germline ends. CDR3 sequence reads: CASSLVGAAIREQYF. The CDR3 coding sequence is TGTGCCAGCAGCTTGGTGGGGGCGGCGATTCGCGAGCAGTACTTC.

The chain carries TRBV6-4 and TRBJ1-1; D is uncertain. Germline V gives CDR1 MRHNA, CDR2 SNTAGT. The V gene lost 4 bases and the J gene lost 1 base, with 7 bases spanning the gap. This CDR3 has 13 residues. CDR3 sequence reads: CASSAGRNTEAFF. CDR3 coding DNA: TGTGCCAGCAGTGCAGGCCGGAACACTGAAGCTTTCTTT.

This chain connects TRBV25-1 to TRBJ1-2; TRBD1 is a possible D gene (6 bases). The germline gives CDR1 MGHDK, CDR2 SYGVNS. V was clipped by 8 bases and J by 8 bases, with 12 bases between them. This CDR3 comprises 11 residues. The CDR3 DNA follows: TGTGCCAGCTCACTAGACAGGGGCTACACCTTC. Protein product: CASSLDRGYTF.

The chain links TRBV19 to TRBJ2-2; no clear D gene. The CDR3 length is 13 residues. Germline CDR1 LNHDA, CDR2 SQIVND (reference sequence). The ends were cut back, 8 bases at V and 1 base at J, with 8 bases in the middle. CDR3 coding DNA: TGTGCCAGTCTCAGCCTGAACACCGGGGAGCTGTTTTTT. Its translation is CASLSLNTGELFF. The full variable domain, its missing parts supplied by reference TRBV19 and TRBJ2-2, is DGGITQSPKYLFRKEGQNVTLSCEQNLNHDAMYWYRQDPGQGLRLIYYSQIVNDFQKGDIAEGYSVSREKKESFPLTVTSAQKNPTAFYLCASLSLNTGELFFGEGSRLTVL.

The chain employs TRBV6-1 and TRBJ2-2; 7 positions match TRBD2. The CDR3 is 17 residues long. V was pared by 4 bases and J by 6 bases, with 14 bases of the junction left unmatched. Germline CDR1 MNHNS, CDR2 SASEGT. CDR3 sequence reads: CASSVSWEGPWAGELFF. DNA for the CDR3: TGTGCCAGCAGTGTGTCTTGGGAGGGGCCATGGGCCGGGGAGCTGTTTTTT.

This chain links TRBV7-2 with TRBJ1-4; D is unresolved. Per germline, CDR1 SGHTA and CDR2 FQGNSA. The CDR3 has 18 amino acids. V was clipped by 5 bases and J by 10 bases, with 29 bases between them. CDR3 residues: CASSPGKALYTDSGKLFF. The CDR3 DNA follows: TGTGCCAGCAGCCCCGGTAAAGCTCTTTATACTGACTCAGGAAAACTGTTTTTT.

CDR3 nucleotides: TGTGCCAGCAGCCGACCCTTGGATCCCCTTGATCAGCCCCAGCATTTT. Encoded protein: CASSRPLDPLDQPQHF. The chain combines TRBV7-2 with TRBJ1-5; D not certain. This CDR3 is built from 16 residues. The germline V gene encodes CDR1 SGHTA and CDR2 FQGNSA. The V gene lost 5 bases and the J gene lost 5 bases, with 19 bases spanning the gap.